The next 10 T cell receptor beta chains were all read from a single sample in a study of shared clonotypes between healthy human individuals (dated by TCRdb to the early 2020s). The library was generated by the immunoSEQ multiplex PCR assay. In TCRdb, the immuneACCESS table is reduced to in-frame sequences with V and J assigned. These tables do not hold every clone; where another copy was compared, an unresolved V gene accounts for under half, and the others remain unexplained. The sample table contains about 2.4 million clones; only one count was recorded for more than 85% of them. The ten biggest clones cover about 0.39% of the sample. Sequenced sample: naive CD4+ T cells from PBMCs. Interpreted using the paper, the cell subset or site label stands for: CD45RA+ positively selected. These receptors originate from a man younger than 35 in good health. Some clones in this sample may be carry-over from other donors' samples.

This chain joins TRBV6-1 and TRBJ1-4, with D perhaps matching TRBD1 (5 bases). Germline loops: CDR1 MNHNS, CDR2 SASEGT. Trimming stripped 0 bases from V and 10 bases from J, with 18 bases between. CDR3 length: 16 amino acids. The CDR3 spells CASSEARQFLMAKLFF. CDR3 sequence (DNA): TGTGCCAGCAGTGAAGCCAGACAGTTTCTTATGGCAAAACTGTTTTTT.

The rearrangement joins TRBV7-9 to TRBJ2-3; unclear D gene. This CDR3 contains 14 residues. V was clipped by 2 bases and J by 3 bases, with 9 bases between them. CDR1 is SEHNR, CDR2 FQNEAQ, per germline (reference sequence). The chain's CDR3 is CASSLIGLTDTQYF. The CDR3 bases are TGTGCCAGCAGCTTAATTGGTCTTACAGATACGCAGTATTTT.

The genes are TRBV20-1 and TRBJ2-1, with D unresolved. The CDR3 is 11 residues long. V was cut by 4 bases and J by 0 bases, with 1 base left in between. The germline V gene has CDR1 DFQATT and CDR2 SNEGSKA (reference sequence). In DNA form, the CDR3 reads TGCAGTGCTAACTCCTACAATGAGCAGTTCTTC. Translated, it gives CSANSYNEQFF.

The V gene is TRBV5-4, the J gene TRBJ1-1; 11 positions agree with TRBD1. Trimming at V came to 4 bases and at J to 11 bases, leaving 13 bases not matched to a gene. This CDR3 is built from 15 residues. Germline-derived CDR1 and CDR2 are SGHNT and YYREEE (reference sequence). The CDR3 here is CASSPDRGRELRAFF. The CDR3 region has the DNA TGTGCCAGCAGCCCGGACAGGGGGCGCGAACTTAGGGCTTTCTTT. The full variable domain, with the rest looked up from reference TRBV5-4 and TRBJ1-1, is ETGVTQSPTHLIKTRGQQVTLRCSSQSGHNTVSWYQQALGQGPQFIFQYYREEENGRGNFPPRFSGLQFPNYSSELNVNALELDDSALYLCASSPDRGRELRAFFGQGTRLTVV.

This clone was counted a single time. The chain joins TRBV6-1 to TRBJ1-6; D gene ambiguous. Looked up from germline, CDR1 is MNHNS and CDR2 is SASEGT. Between the trimmed V and J ends, which lost 4 bases and 6 bases, there was a span of 10 bases. CDR3 length equals 14 residues. CDR3 region: CASSVDTSNSPLHF. CDR3 in DNA: TGTGCCAGCAGTGTCGATACCTCTAATTCACCCCTCCACTTT.

This clone was picked up one time. The V call is TRBV5-1, the J call TRBJ2-5, with D unclear. The CDR3 length is 14 residues. Germline CDR1 and CDR2: SGHRS and YFSETQ. V lost 0 bases and J lost 2, with 8 bases in between. CDR3 loop: CASSLALAQETQYF. The CDR3 DNA is TGCGCCAGCAGCTTGGCACTGGCGCAAGAGACCCAGTACTTC. The entire variable domain, with the rest obtained from reference TRBV5-1 and TRBJ2-5, is as follows: KAGVTQTPRYLIKTRGQQVTLSCSPISGHRSVSWYQQTPGQGLQFLFEYFSETQRNKGNFPGRFSGRQFSNSRSEMNVSTLELGDSALYLCASSLALAQETQYFGPGTRLLVL.

This chain joins TRBV15 and TRBJ1-2; D unresolved. Germline assignment: CDR1 LNHNV and CDR2 YYDKDF (reference sequence). Trimming cost V 5 bases and J 4 bases, with 8 bases left between them. The CDR3 consists of 12 residues. Here the CDR3 DNA reads TGTGCCACCAGCGGACCGGCCTATGGCTACACCTTC. Translated: CATSGPAYGYTF. Combining the CDR3 with reference TRBV15 and TRBJ1-2 gives the whole variable domain DAMVIQNPRYQVTQFGKPVTLSCSQTLNHNVMYWYQQKSSQAPKLLFHYYDKDFNNEADTPDNFQSRRPNTSFCFLDIRSPGLGDTAMYLCATSGPAYGYTFGSGTRLTVV.

The V gene is TRBV2, the J gene TRBJ2-1; 12 positions agree with TRBD2. Per the germline V gene, CDR1 is SNHLY and CDR2 is FYNNEI. J was trimmed by 4 bases and V by 4 bases; bases with no gene match: 2. The CDR3 contains 15 residues. This chain's CDR3 is CASSAGLAGYNEQFF. In DNA form, the CDR3 reads TGTGCCAGCAGTGCCGGACTAGCGGGGTACAATGAGCAGTTCTTC.

The chain couples TRBV5-1 to TRBJ2-3, with 8 bases aligning to TRBD2. Germline V gene sequence: CDR1 SGHRS, CDR2 YFSETQ. The length of the CDR3 is 15 residues. Germline trimming cut 7 bases from V and 4 bases from J; bases unmatched to any gene: 11. This CDR3 is CASGPAGVVADTQYF. CDR3 in DNA: TGCGCCAGCGGACCAGCGGGAGTCGTCGCAGATACGCAGTATTTT.

The gene calls are TRBV19 and TRBJ1-5; possibly TRBD1 for D (6 bases). Germline V gene lookup returns CDR1 LNHDA and CDR2 SQIVND (reference sequence). Trimming took 6 bases from V and 6 from J, leaving 12 bases between them. The length of the CDR3 is 13 residues. The CDR3 sequence: CASRGTWGQPQHF. In DNA form, the CDR3 reads TGTGCCAGTAGAGGGACATGGGGTCAGCCCCAGCATTTT.